This TCR beta chain was sequenced during a study of blood T cell repertoires in COVID-19. Study as a whole: T cells, B-cell-depleted T cells, or PBMCs supplied cDNA or gDNA.

Using immunoSEQ multiplex PCR, the repertoire was profiled, and TCRdb retains in-frame clones only, with some absent. This table has about 210,000 clones, around 88% appearing once. Sequenced input: peripheral blood. The TCR originated in a young man with active or convalescent COVID-19.

The chain's CDR3 is CASSSQGQGSRAFF. The CDR3 DNA follows: TGTGCCAGCTCATCTCAAGGACAGGGGAGTCGGGCTTTCTTT. V and J are TRBV18 and TRBJ1-1; TRBD1 aligns across 9 bases. Germline CDR1 KGHSH, CDR2 LQKENI. This CDR3 is 14 amino acids long. Trimming at V came to 5 bases and at J to 11 bases, leaving 12 bases not matched to a gene. Complete variable domain (other parts from reference TRBV18 and TRBJ1-1): NAGVMQNPRHLVRRRGQEARLRCSPMKGHSHVYWYRQLPEEGLKFMVYLQKENIIDESGMPKERFSAEFPKEGPSILRIQQVVRGDSAAYFCASSSQGQGSRAFFGQGTRLTVV.